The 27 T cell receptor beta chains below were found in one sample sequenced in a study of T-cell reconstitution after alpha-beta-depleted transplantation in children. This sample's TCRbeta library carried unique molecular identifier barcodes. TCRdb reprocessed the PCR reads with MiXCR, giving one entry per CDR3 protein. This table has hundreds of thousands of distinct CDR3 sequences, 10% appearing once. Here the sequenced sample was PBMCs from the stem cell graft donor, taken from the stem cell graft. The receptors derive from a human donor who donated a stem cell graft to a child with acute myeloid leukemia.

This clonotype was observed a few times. In DNA form, the CDR3 reads TGCGCCAGCAGGGACACGGGACAGGGAAGGAGCGAGCAGTACTTC. It codes for CASRDTGQGRSEQYF. V gene TRBV10-2 combines with J gene TRBJ2-7; 9 nucleotides align to TRBD1. Trimming cost V 6 bases and J 6 bases; bases outside gene matches: 12. This CDR3 contains 15 residues. Per germline, CDR1 WSHSY and CDR2 SAAADI.

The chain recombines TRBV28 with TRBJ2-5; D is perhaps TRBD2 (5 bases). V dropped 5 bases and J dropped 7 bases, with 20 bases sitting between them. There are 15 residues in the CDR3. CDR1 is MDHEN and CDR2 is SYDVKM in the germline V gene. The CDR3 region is CASSLIGGLSRTQYF. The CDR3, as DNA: TGTGCCAGCAGTCTAATAGGAGGTCTTTCAAGGACCCAGTACTTC.

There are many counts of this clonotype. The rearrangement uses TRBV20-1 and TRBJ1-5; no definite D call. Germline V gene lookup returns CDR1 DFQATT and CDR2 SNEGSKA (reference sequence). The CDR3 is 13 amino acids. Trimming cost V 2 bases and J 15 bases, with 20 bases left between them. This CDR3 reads CSARSSAVGLGHF. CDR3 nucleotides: TGCAGTGCTAGAAGCTCGGCAGTTGGTTTGGGGCATTTT.

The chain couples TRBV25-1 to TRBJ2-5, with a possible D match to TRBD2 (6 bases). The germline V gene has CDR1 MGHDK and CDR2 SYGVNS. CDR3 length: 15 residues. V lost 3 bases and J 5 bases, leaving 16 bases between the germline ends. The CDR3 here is CASSDNGGDWETQYF. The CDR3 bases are TGTGCCAGCAGTGACAACGGCGGGGACTGGGAGACCCAGTACTTC.

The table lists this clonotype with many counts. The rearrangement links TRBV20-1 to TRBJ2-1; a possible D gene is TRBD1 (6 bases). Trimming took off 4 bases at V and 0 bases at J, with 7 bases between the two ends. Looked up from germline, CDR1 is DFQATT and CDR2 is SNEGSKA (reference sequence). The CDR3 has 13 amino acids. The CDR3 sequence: CSATDSSYNEQFF. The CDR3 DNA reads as TGCAGTGCTACGGACAGCTCCTACAATGAGCAGTTCTTC.

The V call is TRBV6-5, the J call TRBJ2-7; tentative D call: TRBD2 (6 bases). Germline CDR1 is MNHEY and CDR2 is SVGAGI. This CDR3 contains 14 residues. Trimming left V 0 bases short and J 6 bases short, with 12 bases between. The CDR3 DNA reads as TGTGCCAGCAGTTACTCTGGGACTCACCCCGAGCAGTACTTC. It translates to CASSYSGTHPEQYF.

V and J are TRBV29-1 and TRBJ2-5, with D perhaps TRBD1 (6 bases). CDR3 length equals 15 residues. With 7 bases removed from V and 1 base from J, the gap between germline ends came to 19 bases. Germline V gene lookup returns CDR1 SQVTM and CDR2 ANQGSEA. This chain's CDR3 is CSAYGTPPSQETQYF. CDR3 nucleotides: TGCAGCGCCTACGGGACACCGCCTTCCCAAGAGACCCAGTACTTC.

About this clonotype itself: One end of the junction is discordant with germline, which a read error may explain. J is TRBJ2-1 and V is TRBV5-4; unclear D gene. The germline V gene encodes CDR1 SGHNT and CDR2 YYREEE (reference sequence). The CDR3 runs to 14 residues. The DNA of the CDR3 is TGTGCCAGGAGCTCCAGTCTCTCACGGGATGAGCAGTTCTTC. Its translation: CARSSSLSRDEQFF.

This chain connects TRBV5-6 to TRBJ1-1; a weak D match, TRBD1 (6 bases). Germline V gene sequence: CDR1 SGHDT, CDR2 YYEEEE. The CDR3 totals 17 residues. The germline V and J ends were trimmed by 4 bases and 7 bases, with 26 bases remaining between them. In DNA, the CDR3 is TGTGCCAGCAGCCCTCGGCTCTGGGGGGGCGCGAGGATTGAAGCTTTCTTT. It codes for CASSPRLWGGARIEAFF.

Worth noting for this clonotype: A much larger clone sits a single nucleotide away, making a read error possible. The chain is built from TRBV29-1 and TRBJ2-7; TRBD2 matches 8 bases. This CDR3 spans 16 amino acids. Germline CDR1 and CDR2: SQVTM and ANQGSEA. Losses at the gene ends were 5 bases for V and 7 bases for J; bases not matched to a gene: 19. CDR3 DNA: TGCAGCGTTCTCGCCTGGACTAGCTGGAGAGCCGGAGAGCAGTACTTC. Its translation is CSVLAWTSWRAGEQYF.

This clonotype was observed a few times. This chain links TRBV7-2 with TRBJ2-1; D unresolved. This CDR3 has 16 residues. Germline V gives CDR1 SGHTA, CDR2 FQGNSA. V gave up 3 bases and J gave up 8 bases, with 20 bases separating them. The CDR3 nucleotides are TGTGCCAGCAGCTTGGATAACGGACCCGTAGCTGATGAGCAGTTCTTC. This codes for CASSLDNGPVADEQFF.

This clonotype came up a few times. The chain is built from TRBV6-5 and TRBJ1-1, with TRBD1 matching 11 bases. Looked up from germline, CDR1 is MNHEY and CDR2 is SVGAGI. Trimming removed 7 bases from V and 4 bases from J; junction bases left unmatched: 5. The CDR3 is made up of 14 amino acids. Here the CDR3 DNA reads TGTGCCAGCATTCTCGGGACAGGGGGCACTGAAGCTTTCTTT. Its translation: CASILGTGGTEAFF.

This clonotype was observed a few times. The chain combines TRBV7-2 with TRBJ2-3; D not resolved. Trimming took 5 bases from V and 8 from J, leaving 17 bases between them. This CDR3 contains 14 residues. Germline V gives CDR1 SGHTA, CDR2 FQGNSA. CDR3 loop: CASSLDLPTITQYF. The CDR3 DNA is TGTGCCAGCAGCCTAGACTTGCCCACCATTACGCAGTATTTT.

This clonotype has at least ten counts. CDR3 sequence: CASNRLGQGKLFF. In DNA form, the CDR3 reads TGCGCCAGTAACCGCCTGGGACAGGGAAAACTGTTTTTT. This chain links TRBV5-1 with TRBJ1-4; TRBD1 matches at 9 bases. The germline CDR1 and CDR2 sequences are SGHRS and YFSETQ. Losses at the gene ends were 8 bases for V and 10 bases for J; bases not matched to a gene: 9. This CDR3 is built from 13 residues.

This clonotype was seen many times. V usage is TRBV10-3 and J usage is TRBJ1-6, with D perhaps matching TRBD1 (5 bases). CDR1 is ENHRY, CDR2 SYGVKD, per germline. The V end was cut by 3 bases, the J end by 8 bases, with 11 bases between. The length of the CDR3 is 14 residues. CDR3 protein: CAISDRESDSPLHF. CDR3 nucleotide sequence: TGTGCCATCAGTGACAGGGAGTCGGATTCACCCCTCCACTTT.

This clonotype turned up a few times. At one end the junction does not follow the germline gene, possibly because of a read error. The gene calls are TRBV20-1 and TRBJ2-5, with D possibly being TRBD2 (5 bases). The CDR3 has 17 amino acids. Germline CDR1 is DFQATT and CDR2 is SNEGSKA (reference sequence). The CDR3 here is CCASPEVWAHTNRAQYF. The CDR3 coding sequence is TGCTGTGCTAGCCCGGAAGTCTGGGCACACACCAACCGGGCCCAGTACTTC.

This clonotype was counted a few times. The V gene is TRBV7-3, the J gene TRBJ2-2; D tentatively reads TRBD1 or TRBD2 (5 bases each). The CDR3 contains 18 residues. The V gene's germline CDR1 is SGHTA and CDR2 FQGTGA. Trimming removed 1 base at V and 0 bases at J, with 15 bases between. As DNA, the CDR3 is TGTGCCAGCAGCTTAATGGCTTCATGGGGGTCGAACACCGGGGAGCTGTTTTTT. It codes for CASSLMASWGSNTGELFF.

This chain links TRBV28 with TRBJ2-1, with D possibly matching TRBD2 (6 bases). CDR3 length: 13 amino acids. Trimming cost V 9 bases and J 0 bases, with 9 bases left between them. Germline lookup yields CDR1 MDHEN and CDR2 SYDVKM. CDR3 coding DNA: TGTGCCAGTTTAGCGGACTCCTACAATGAGCAGTTCTTC. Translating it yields CASLADSYNEQFF.

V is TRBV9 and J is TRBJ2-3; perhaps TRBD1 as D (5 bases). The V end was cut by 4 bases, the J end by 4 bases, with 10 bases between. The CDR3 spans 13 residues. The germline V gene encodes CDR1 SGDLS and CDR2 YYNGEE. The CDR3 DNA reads TGTGCCAGCAGCTGGGGCGGAGCAGATACGCAGTATTTT. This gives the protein CASSWGGADTQYF.

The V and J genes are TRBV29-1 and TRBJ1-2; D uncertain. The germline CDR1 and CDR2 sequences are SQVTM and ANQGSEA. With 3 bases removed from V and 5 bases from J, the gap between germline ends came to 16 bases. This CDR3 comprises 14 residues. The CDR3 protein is CSVDKVTDLYGYTF. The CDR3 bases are TGCAGCGTTGATAAGGTTACGGACTTATATGGCTACACCTTC.

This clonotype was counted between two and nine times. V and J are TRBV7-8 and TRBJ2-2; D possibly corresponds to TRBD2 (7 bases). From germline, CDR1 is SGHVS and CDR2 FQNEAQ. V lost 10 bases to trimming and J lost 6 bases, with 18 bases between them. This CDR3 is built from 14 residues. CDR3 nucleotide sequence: TGTGCCACCAATTGGAGGCGGGGGCCCGGGGAGCTGTTTTTT. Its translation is CATNWRRGPGELFF. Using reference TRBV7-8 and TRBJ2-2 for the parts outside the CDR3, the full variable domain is GAGVSQSPRYKVAKRGQDVALRCDPISGHVSLFWYQQALGQGPEFLTYFQNEAQLDKSGLPSDRFFAERPEGSVSTLKIQRTQQEDSAVYLCATNWRRGPGELFFGEGSRLTVL.

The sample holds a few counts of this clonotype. The CDR3 loop is CASSWRQGRYEQYF. CDR3 nucleotides: TGTGCCAGCAGTTGGCGACAGGGGCGCTACGAGCAGTACTTC. The gene calls are TRBV28 and TRBJ2-7, with 8 bases matching TRBD1. CDR1 MDHEN and CDR2 SYDVKM come from the germline V gene. Trimming removed 4 bases from V and 3 bases from J; junction bases left unmatched: 5. This CDR3 has 14 amino acids.

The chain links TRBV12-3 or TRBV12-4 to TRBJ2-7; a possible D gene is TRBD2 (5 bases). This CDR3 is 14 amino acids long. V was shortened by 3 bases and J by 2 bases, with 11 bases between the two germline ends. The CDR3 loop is CASSFRGLAYEQYF. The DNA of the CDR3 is TGTGCCAGCAGTTTCCGAGGACTTGCCTACGAGCAGTACTTC.

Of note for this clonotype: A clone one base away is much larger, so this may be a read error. The CDR3: CSTKQGGGTDTQYF. CDR3 nucleotide sequence: TGCAGTACCAAACAGGGAGGGGGCACAGATACGCAGTATTTT. The J gene is TRBJ2-3, the V gene TRBV20-1, with D maybe TRBD2 (7 bases). Germline CDR1 DFQATT, CDR2 SNEGSKA (reference sequence). Deletions cut 8 bases from V and 1 base from J, with 16 bases between. The CDR3 totals 14 residues.

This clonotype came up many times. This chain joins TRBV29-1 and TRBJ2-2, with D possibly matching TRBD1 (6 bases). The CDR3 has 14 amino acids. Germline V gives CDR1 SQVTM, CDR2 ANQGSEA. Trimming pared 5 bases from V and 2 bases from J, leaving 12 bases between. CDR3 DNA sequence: TGCAGCGTTTCAGGGGTCATAAACACCGGGGAGCTGTTTTTT. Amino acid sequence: CSVSGVINTGELFF.

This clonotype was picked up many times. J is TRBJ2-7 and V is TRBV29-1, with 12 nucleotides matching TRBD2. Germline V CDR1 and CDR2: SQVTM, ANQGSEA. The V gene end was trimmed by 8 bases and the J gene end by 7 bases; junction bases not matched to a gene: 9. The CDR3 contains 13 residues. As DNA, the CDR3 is TGCAGCTCATCGGGACTAGCGGGCTCAGAGCAGTACTTC. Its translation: CSSSGLAGSEQYF.

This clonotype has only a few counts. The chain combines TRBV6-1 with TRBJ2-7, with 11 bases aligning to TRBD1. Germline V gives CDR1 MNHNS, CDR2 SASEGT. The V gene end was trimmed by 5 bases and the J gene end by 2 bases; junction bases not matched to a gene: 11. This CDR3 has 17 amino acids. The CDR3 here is CASSTLRTGGETYEQYF. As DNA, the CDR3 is TGTGCCAGCAGTACGCTTCGGACAGGGGGCGAAACCTACGAGCAGTACTTC.